This TCR beta chain was obtained from a study of shared clonotypes between healthy human individuals. Study-level information: Three men and a couple of women, aged 18 to 49, were donors.

Germline V lookup: CDR1 MGHDK, CDR2 SYGVNS. The ends lost 5 bases at V and 3 bases at J; junction bases unmatched: 10. The CDR3 sequence is 16 residues long. The naive CD8 subset, CD45RO-negative cells positively selected for CCR7, excluded terminally differentiated effector memory CD45RA+ cells. The protocol was immunoSEQ multiplex PCR, while the TCRdb copy is restricted to in-frame clones and leaves out a portion. The sample has 2 million or so clones, approximately 94% seen once. The gene calls are TRBV25-1 and TRBJ2-7; the match to TRBD1 covers 10 bases. The TCR comes from a young man in good health. Sequenced sample: naive CD8+ T cells sorted from blood. The CDR3 is CASSPPQRDRGYEQYF. CDR3 nucleotides: TGTGCCAGCAGTCCACCGCAAAGGGACAGGGGCTACGAGCAGTACTTC.